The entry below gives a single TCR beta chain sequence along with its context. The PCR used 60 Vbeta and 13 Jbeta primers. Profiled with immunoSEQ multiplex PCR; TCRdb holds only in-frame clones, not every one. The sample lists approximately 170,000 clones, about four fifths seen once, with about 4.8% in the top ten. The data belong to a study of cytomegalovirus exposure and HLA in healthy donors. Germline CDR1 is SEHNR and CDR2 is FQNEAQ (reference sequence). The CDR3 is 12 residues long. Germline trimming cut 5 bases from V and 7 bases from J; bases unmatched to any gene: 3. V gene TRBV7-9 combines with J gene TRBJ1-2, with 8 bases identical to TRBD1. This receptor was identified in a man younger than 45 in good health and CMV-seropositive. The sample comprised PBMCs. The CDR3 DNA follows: TGTGCCAGCAGCATCGGACAGGGTGGCTACACCTTC. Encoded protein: CASSIGQGGYTF.